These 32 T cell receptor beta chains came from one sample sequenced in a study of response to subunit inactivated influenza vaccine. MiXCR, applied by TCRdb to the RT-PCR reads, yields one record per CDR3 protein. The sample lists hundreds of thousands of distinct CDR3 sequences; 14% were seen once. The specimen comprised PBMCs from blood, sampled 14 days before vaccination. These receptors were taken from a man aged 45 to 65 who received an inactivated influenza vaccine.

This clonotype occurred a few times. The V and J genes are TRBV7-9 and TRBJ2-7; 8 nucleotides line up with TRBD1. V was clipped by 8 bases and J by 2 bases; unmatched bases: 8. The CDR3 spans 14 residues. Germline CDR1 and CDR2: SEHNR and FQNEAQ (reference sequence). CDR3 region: CASGSDRVTYEQYF. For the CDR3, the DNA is TGTGCCAGCGGATCGGACAGGGTGACCTACGAGCAGTACTTC. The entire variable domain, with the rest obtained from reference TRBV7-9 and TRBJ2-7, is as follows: DTGVSQNPRHKITKRGQNVTFRCDPISEHNRLYWYRQTLGQGPEFLTYFQNEAQLEKSRLLSDRFSAERPKGSFSTLEIQRTEQGDSAMYLCASGSDRVTYEQYFGPGTRLTVT.

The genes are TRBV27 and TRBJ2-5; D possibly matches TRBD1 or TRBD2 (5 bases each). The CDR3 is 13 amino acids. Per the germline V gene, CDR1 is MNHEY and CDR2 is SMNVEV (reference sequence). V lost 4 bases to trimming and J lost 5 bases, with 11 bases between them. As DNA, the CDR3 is TGTGCCAGCAGTTCTTGGGGGTCGGAGACCCAGTACTTC. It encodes CASSSWGSETQYF.

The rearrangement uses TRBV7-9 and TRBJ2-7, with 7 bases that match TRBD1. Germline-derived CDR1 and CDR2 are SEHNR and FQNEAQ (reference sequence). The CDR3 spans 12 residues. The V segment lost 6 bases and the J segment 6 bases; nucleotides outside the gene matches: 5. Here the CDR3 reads CASSAGGPEQYF. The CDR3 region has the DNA TGTGCCAGCAGTGCAGGGGGTCCCGAGCAGTACTTC.

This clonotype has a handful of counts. The CDR3 region is CSARDRWRGAYNEQFF. In DNA form, the CDR3 reads TGCAGTGCTAGAGATCGTTGGCGGGGGGCCTACAATGAGCAGTTCTTC. The chain carries TRBV20-1 and TRBJ2-1, with TRBD2 identical over 8 bases. Germline values: CDR1 DFQATT, CDR2 SNEGSKA (reference sequence). The CDR3 has 16 residues. Trimming at V came to 0 bases and at J to 2 bases, leaving 6 bases not matched to a gene.

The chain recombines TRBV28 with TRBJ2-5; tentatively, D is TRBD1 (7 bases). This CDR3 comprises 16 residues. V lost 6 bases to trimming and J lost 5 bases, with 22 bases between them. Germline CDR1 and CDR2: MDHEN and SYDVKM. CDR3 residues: CASRLQGGGPGETQYF. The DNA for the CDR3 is TGTGCCAGCAGGCTTCAGGGGGGCGGGCCGGGGGAGACCCAGTACTTC.

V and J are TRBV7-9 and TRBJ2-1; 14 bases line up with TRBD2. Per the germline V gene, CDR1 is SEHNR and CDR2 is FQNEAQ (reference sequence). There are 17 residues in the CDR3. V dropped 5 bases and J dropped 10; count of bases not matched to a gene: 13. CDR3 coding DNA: TGTGCCAGCAGCCTGCCCGGACTAGCGGGGGGACTTGGGGAGCAGTTCTTC. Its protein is CASSLPGLAGGLGEQFF.

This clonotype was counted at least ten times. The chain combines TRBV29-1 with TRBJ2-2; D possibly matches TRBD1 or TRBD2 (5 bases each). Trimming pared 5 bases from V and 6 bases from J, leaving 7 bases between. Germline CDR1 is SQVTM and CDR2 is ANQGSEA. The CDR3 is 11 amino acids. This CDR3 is CSVMGAGELFF. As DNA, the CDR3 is TGCAGCGTTATGGGGGCCGGGGAGCTGTTTTTT.

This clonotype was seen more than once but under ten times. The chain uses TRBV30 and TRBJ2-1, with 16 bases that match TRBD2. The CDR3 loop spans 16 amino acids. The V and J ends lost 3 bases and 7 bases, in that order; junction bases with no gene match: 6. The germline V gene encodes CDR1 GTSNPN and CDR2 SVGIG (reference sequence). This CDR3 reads CAWSQGLAGGLNEQFF. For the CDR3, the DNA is TGTGCCTGGAGCCAGGGACTAGCGGGGGGGCTTAATGAGCAGTTCTTC. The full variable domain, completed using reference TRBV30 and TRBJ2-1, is SQTIHQWPATLVQPVGSPLSLECTVEGTSNPNLYWYRQAAGRGLQLLFYSVGIGQISSEVPQNLSASRPQDRQFILSSKKLLLSDSGFYLCAWSQGLAGGLNEQFFGPGTRLTVL.

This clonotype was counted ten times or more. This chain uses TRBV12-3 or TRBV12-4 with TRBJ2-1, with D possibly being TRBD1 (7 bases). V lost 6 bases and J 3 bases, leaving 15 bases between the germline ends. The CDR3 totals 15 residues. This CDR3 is CASRLQGTDYNEQFF. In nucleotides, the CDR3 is TGTGCCAGCAGGTTACAGGGGACTGACTACAATGAGCAGTTCTTC.

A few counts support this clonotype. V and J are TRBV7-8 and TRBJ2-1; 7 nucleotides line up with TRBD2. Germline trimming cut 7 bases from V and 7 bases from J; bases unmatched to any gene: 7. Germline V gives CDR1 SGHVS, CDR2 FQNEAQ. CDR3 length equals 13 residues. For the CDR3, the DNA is TGTGCCAGCATCGGACTAGAGGAGAATGAGCAGTTCTTC. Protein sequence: CASIGLEENEQFF.

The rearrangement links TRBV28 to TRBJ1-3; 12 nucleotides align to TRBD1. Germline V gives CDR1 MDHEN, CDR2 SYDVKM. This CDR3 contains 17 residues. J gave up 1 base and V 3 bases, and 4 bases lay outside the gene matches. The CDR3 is CASSLAGQGASGNTIYF. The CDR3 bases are TGTGCCAGCAGTTTGGCGGGACAGGGGGCTTCTGGAAACACCATATATTTT.

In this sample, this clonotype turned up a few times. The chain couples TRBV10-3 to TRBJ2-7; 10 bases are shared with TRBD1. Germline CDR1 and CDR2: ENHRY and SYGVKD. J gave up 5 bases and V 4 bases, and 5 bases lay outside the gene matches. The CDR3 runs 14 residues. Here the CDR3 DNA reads TGTGCCATCAGTGTAGGGGACAGGGGAGACGAGCAGTACTTC. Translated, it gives CAISVGDRGDEQYF.

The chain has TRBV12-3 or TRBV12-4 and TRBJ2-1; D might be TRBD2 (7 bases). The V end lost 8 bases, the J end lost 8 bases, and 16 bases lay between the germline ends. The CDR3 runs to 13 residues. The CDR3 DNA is TGTGCCAGCTCACGTTCGGGGGGCGATGAGCAGTTCTTC. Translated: CASSRSGGDEQFF.

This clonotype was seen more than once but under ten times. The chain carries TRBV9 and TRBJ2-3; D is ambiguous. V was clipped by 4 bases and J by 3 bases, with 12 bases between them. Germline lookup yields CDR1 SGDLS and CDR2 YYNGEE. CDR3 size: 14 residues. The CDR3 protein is CASSTQWGTDTQYF. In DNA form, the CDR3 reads TGTGCCAGCAGCACCCAATGGGGTACAGATACGCAGTATTTT.

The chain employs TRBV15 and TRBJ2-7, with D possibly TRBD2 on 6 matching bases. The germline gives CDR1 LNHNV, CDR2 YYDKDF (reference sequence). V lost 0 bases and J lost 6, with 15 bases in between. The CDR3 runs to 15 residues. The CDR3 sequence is CATSRDVGGGFEQYF. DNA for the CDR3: TGTGCCACCAGCAGAGATGTGGGAGGCGGGTTCGAGCAGTACTTC.

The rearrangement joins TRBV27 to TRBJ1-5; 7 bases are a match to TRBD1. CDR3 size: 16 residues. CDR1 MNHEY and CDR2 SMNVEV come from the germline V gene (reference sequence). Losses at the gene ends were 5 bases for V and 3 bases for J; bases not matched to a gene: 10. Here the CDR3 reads CASSPGGPKINQPQHF. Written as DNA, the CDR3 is TGTGCCAGCAGTCCAGGGGGACCGAAGATCAATCAGCCCCAGCATTTT.

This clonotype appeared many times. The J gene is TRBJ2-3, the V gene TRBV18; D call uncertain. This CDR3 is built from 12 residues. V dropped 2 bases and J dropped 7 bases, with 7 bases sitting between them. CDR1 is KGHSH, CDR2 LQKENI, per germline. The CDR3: CASSPVGNTQYF. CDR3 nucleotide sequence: TGTGCCAGCTCACCAGTGGGGAATACGCAGTATTTT.

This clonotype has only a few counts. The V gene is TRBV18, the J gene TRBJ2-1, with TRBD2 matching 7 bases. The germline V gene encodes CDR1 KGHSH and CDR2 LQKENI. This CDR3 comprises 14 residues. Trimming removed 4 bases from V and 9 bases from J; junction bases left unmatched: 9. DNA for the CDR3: TGTGCCAGCTCACGTCGGGACTATTTCGGTGAGCAGTTCTTC. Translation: CASSRRDYFGEQFF.

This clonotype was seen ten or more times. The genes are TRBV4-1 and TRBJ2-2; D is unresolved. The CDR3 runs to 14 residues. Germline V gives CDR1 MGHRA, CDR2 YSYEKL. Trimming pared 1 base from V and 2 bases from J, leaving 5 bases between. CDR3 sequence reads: CASSQVFNTGELFF. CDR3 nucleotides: TGCGCCAGCAGCCAAGTATTCAACACCGGGGAGCTGTTTTTT.

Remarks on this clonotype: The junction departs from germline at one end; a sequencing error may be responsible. The CDR3 sequence: CACSFQGAPGYSNQPQHF. Here the CDR3 DNA reads TGTGCCTGCAGTTTTCAGGGGGCCCCTGGTTATAGCAATCAGCCCCAGCATTTT. The chain joins TRBV2 to TRBJ1-5; TRBD1 matches 8 bases. Germline assignment: CDR1 SNHLY and CDR2 FYNNEI. This CDR3 comprises 18 residues.

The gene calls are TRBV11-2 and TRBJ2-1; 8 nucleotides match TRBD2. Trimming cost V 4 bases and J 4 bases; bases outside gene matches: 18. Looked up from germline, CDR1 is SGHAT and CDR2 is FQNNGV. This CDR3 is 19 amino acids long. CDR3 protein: CASSSGGRGGRPLYNEQFF. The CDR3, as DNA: TGTGCCAGCAGCTCCGGGGGACGGGGCGGGAGGCCACTATACAATGAGCAGTTCTTC.

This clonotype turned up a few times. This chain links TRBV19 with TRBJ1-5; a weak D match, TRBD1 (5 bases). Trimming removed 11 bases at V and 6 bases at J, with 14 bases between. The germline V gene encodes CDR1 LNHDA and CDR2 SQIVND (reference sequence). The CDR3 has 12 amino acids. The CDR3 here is CAASGGTQPQHF. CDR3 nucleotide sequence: TGTGCCGCCAGCGGGGGTACTCAGCCCCAGCATTTT.

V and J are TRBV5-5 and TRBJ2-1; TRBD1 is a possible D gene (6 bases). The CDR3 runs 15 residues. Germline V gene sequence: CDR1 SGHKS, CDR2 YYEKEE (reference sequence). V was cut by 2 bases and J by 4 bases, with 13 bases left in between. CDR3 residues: CASSLQGGIYNEQFF. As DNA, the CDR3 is TGTGCCAGCAGCTTACAGGGTGGGATTTACAATGAGCAGTTCTTC.

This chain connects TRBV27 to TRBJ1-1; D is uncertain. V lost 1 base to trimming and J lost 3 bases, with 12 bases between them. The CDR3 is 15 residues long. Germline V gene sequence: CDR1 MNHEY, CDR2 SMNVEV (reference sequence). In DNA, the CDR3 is TGTGCCAGCAGTTTATTGGGAGGGATCCACACTGAAGCTTTCTTT. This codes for CASSLLGGIHTEAFF.

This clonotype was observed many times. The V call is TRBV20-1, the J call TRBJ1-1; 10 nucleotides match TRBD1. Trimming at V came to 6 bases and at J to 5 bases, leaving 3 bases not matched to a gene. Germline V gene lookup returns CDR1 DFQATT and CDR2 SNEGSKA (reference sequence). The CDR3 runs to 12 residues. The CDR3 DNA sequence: TGCAGTGCAAGGACAGGGGGGACTGAAGCTTTCTTT. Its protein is CSARTGGTEAFF.

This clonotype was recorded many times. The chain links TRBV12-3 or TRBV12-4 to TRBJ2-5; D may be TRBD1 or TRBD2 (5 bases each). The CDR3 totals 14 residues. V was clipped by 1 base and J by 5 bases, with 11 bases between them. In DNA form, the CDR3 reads TGTGCCAGCAGTTTAGTTGGGGGTGGGGAGACCCAGTACTTC. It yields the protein CASSLVGGGETQYF.

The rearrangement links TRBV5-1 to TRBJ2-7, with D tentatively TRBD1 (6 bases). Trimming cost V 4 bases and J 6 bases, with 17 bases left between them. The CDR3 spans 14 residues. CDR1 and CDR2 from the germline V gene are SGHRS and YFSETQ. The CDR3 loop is CASSGKTQGSEQYF. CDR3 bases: TGCGCCAGCAGCGGAAAAACACAGGGATCCGAGCAGTACTTC.

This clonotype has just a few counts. The CDR3 reads CASSFLPGQGRTGELFF. The CDR3 bases are TGTGCCAGCAGCTTTCTACCGGGACAGGGGAGGACCGGGGAGCTGTTTTTT. The rearrangement joins TRBV7-9 to TRBJ2-2; 10 nucleotides align to TRBD1. From germline, CDR1 is SEHNR and CDR2 FQNEAQ (reference sequence). The V and J ends lost 3 bases and 5 bases, in that order; junction bases with no gene match: 9. The CDR3 length is 17 residues.

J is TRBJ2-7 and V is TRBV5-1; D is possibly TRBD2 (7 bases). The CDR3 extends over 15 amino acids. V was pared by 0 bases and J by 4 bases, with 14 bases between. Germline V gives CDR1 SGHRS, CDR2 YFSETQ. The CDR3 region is CASSLAVRGGYEQYF. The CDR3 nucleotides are TGCGCCAGCAGCTTGGCCGTCAGGGGAGGGTACGAGCAGTACTTC.

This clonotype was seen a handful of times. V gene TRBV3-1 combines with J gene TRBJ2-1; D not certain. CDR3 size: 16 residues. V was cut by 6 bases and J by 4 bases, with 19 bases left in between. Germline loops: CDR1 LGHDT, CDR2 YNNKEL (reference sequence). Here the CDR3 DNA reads TGTGCCAGCAGTCCTTTCGGCGGACCCTCGTACAATGAGCAGTTCTTC. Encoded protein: CASSPFGGPSYNEQFF.

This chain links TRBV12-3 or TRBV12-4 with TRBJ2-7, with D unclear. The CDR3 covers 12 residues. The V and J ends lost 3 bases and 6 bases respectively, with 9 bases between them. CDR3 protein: CASSFSQSEQYF. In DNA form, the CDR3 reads TGTGCCAGCAGTTTTAGCCAGAGCGAGCAGTACTTC.

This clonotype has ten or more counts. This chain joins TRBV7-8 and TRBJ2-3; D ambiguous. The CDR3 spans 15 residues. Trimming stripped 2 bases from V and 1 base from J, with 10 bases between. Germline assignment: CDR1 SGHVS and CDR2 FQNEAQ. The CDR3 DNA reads TGTGCCAGCAGCTTATACCGGGTGCGCACAGATACGCAGTATTTT. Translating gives CASSLYRVRTDTQYF.